These 30 T cell receptor beta chains share one sample of origin, sequenced in a study of early stage breast cancer tumors. Using immunoSEQ multiplex PCR, the repertoire was profiled, and TCRdb retains in-frame clones only, with some absent. The sample has tens of thousands of clones, about two thirds seen once. Specimen: blood. Every receptor here comes from a person aged 45 to 59 with breast cancer.

The genes are TRBV2 and TRBJ2-3; 15 positions match TRBD2. Looked up from germline, CDR1 is SNHLY and CDR2 is FYNNEI. The CDR3 loop spans 18 amino acids. Unmatched junction bases numbered 10, after V lost 4 bases and J lost 5 bases. CDR3 coding DNA: TGTGCCAGCAGTGTTCGGACTAGCGGGGGGGCAAAGGGAGATACGCAGTATTTT. Its translation is CASSVRTSGGAKGDTQYF.

The chain has TRBV6-1 and TRBJ1-1, with TRBD1 matching 7 bases. Per the germline V gene, CDR1 is MNHNS and CDR2 is SASEGT. The V segment lost 2 bases and the J segment 6 bases; nucleotides outside the gene matches: 9. This CDR3 is built from 15 residues. The CDR3: CASSEPRQGGAEAFF. DNA for the CDR3: TGTGCCAGCAGTGAACCAAGGCAGGGGGGTGCTGAAGCTTTCTTT.

This clone was seen once. J is TRBJ2-2 and V is TRBV5-1, with TRBD1 matching 10 bases. The V gene's germline CDR1 is SGHRS and CDR2 YFSETQ. V was clipped by 4 bases and J by 5 bases; unmatched bases: 5. The CDR3 is 15 amino acids. DNA for the CDR3: TGCGCCAGCAGCATGGGACAGGGGAGGACCGGGGAGCTGTTTTTT. Protein: CASSMGQGRTGELFF.

The J gene is TRBJ1-5, the V gene TRBV10-3; 7 bases align to TRBD1. The V segment lost 2 bases and the J segment 4 bases; nucleotides outside the gene matches: 2. CDR3 length: 14 residues. In germline, CDR1 is ENHRY, CDR2 SYGVKD. CDR3 sequence (DNA): TGTGCCATCAGTGAGGGACAGGTTAATCAGCCCCAGCATTTT. It specifies CAISEGQVNQPQHF.

This chain uses TRBV19 with TRBJ1-2; TRBD1 matches 7 bases. J was trimmed by 6 bases and V by 4 bases; bases with no gene match: 5. CDR3 size: 13 residues. Germline CDR1 and CDR2: LNHDA and SQIVND (reference sequence). The CDR3 loop is CASSRTGSHGYTF. The CDR3 nucleotides read TGTGCCAGTAGTAGGACAGGTTCGCATGGCTACACCTTC.

This rearrangement joins TRBV28 to TRBJ2-7, with 13 bases fitting TRBD2. The length of the CDR3 is 15 residues. The ends lost 6 bases at V and 2 bases at J; junction bases unmatched: 4. The germline gives CDR1 MDHEN, CDR2 SYDVKM. The CDR3 DNA is TGTGCCAGCAGCAGGACTAGCGGGAGCGCCTACGAGCAGTACTTC. Amino acids: CASSRTSGSAYEQYF.

This chain connects TRBV12-5 to TRBJ2-1, with 7 bases fitting TRBD2. The germline gives CDR1 LGHNT, CDR2 FRNRAP. The V gene end was trimmed by 10 bases and the J gene end by 4 bases; junction bases not matched to a gene: 7. This CDR3 has 13 amino acids. CDR3 nucleotide sequence: TGTGCTACTGGGAGCGGGGTATACAATGAGCAGTTCTTC. This codes for CATGSGVYNEQFF.

V and J are TRBV11-2 and TRBJ2-5; 14 bases agree with TRBD2. There are 16 residues in the CDR3. V shed 3 bases and J 4 bases; nucleotides not matched to a gene: 4. Germline V lookup: CDR1 SGHAT, CDR2 FQNNGV. CDR3 in DNA: TGTGCCAGCAGCTTCGTTGGACTAGCGGGAGGAGAGACCCAGTACTTC. Translated, it gives CASSFVGLAGGETQYF.

This clone was counted between two and nine times. The chain recombines TRBV19 with TRBJ1-5, with D possibly TRBD1 on 6 matching bases. V lost 6 bases to trimming and J lost 2 bases, with 11 bases between them. CDR3 length: 14 amino acids. Germline V gives CDR1 LNHDA, CDR2 SQIVND (reference sequence). This CDR3 reads CASSPGHGNQPQHF. The DNA for the CDR3 is TGTGCCAGTAGCCCGGGACATGGCAATCAGCCCCAGCATTTT.

The genes are TRBV11-2 and TRBJ1-1, with D possibly matching TRBD1 (6 bases). The ends were cut back, 0 bases at V and 1 base at J, with 6 bases in the middle. Germline assignment: CDR1 SGHAT and CDR2 FQNNGV. The CDR3 consists of 14 residues. CDR3 amino acids: CASSLETGNTEAFF. CDR3 nucleotides: TGTGCCAGCAGCTTAGAGACAGGGAACACTGAAGCTTTCTTT.

This clone is a singleton in its sample. The chain is built from TRBV7-9 and TRBJ2-7; TRBD2 aligns across 7 bases. This CDR3 comprises 14 residues. Germline V lookup: CDR1 SEHNR, CDR2 FQNEAQ (reference sequence). V lost 4 bases and J lost 2; bases outside the gene matches: 5. Written as DNA, the CDR3 is TGTGCCAGCAGCTCCCCTAGCGGTCCCTACGAGCAGTACTTC. This codes for CASSSPSGPYEQYF.

The rearrangement joins TRBV7-2 to TRBJ1-6; D is ambiguous. The CDR3 has 13 amino acids. Per germline, CDR1 SGHTA and CDR2 FQGNSA. With 2 bases removed from V and 10 bases from J, the gap between germline ends came to 9 bases. CDR3 DNA: TGTGCCAGCAGCTTACGGGTAGAATCACCCCTCCACTTT. Translating gives CASSLRVESPLHF.

J is TRBJ2-2 and V is TRBV5-1; 7 nucleotides align to TRBD2. The CDR3 extends over 18 amino acids. J lost 0 bases, V lost 4 bases, and 12 bases had no gene match. CDR1 and CDR2 (germline): SGHRS, YFSETQ. CDR3 nucleotide sequence: TGCGCCAGCAGCCCGAACCCGACTGCGGGGGCGAACACCGGGGAGCTGTTTTTT. The encoded protein is CASSPNPTAGANTGELFF. The complete variable domain, with remaining parts taken from reference TRBV5-1 and TRBJ2-2, reads KAGVTQTPRYLIKTRGQQVTLSCSPISGHRSVSWYQQTPGQGLQFLFEYFSETQRNKGNFPGRFSGRQFSNSRSEMNVSTLELGDSALYLCASSPNPTAGANTGELFFGEGSRLTVL.

V gene TRBV7-2 combines with J gene TRBJ1-1; weak D call: TRBD1 (6 bases). There are 15 residues in the CDR3. Trimming cost V 5 bases and J 1 base, with 14 bases left between them. Germline CDR1 SGHTA, CDR2 FQGNSA. The CDR3 region has the DNA TGTGCCAGCAGCCCCCACAGGGCCGGGAACACTGAAGCTTTCTTT. Protein: CASSPHRAGNTEAFF.

The V gene is TRBV20-1, the J gene TRBJ1-1; D not certain. Germline lookup yields CDR1 DFQATT and CDR2 SNEGSKA (reference sequence). This CDR3 contains 11 residues. Deletions cut 5 bases from V and 7 bases from J, with 11 bases between. The CDR3 coding sequence is TGCAGTGCTTTCCGGGATAATGAAGCTTTCTTT. Protein: CSAFRDNEAFF.

J is TRBJ1-2 and V is TRBV19; 11 bases match TRBD1. CDR1 is LNHDA and CDR2 is SQIVND in the germline V gene (reference sequence). This CDR3 is 15 amino acids long. J was trimmed by 4 bases and V by 9 bases; bases with no gene match: 10. The CDR3 is CASGRPGQGVYGYTF. The CDR3 DNA reads as TGTGCCAGCGGTAGGCCGGGACAGGGGGTCTATGGCTACACCTTC. Together with reference TRBV19 and TRBJ1-2, the CDR3 gives the full variable domain: DGGITQSPKYLFRKEGQNVTLSCEQNLNHDAMYWYRQDPGQGLRLIYYSQIVNDFQKGDIAEGYSVSREKKESFPLTVTSAQKNPTAFYLCASGRPGQGVYGYTFGSGTRLTVV.

V and J are TRBV9 and TRBJ2-5; D might be TRBD2 (6 bases). Germline values: CDR1 SGDLS, CDR2 YYNGEE. Trimming removed 4 bases at V and 4 bases at J, with 17 bases between. The CDR3 extends over 15 amino acids. This chain's CDR3 is CASSPSAGTPETQYF. Here the CDR3 DNA reads TGTGCCAGCAGCCCCTCCGCCGGGACTCCAGAGACCCAGTACTTC. Full variable domain (remainder filled in from reference TRBV9 and TRBJ2-5): DSGVTQTPKHLITATGQRVTLRCSPRSGDLSVYWYQQSLDQGLQFLIQYYNGEERAKGNILERFSAQQFPDLHSELNLSSLELGDSALYFCASSPSAGTPETQYFGPGTRLLVL.

The V call is TRBV5-4, the J call TRBJ2-5; 13 bases are shared with TRBD2. The V and J ends lost 2 bases and 4 bases, in that order; junction bases with no gene match: 5. The germline gives CDR1 SGHNT, CDR2 YYREEE (reference sequence). This CDR3 has 16 amino acids. CDR3 DNA: TGTGCCAGCAGCTTAGGGACTAGCGGGATGGGAGAGACCCAGTACTTC. It yields the protein CASSLGTSGMGETQYF.

This clone has a handful of counts. This chain joins TRBV27 and TRBJ2-7; D not certain. The CDR3 length is 14 residues. CDR1 and CDR2 from the germline V gene are MNHEY and SMNVEV (reference sequence). V shed 0 bases and J shed 0 bases, with 6 bases lying between them. The CDR3: CASSLSSPSYEQYF. Here the CDR3 DNA reads TGTGCCAGCAGTTTATCCAGTCCCTCCTACGAGCAGTACTTC.

This chain's CDR3 is CASSPRGGRTEAFF. The CDR3 bases are TGTGCCAGCAGCCCTCGGGGGGGTCGGACTGAAGCTTTCTTT. The chain carries TRBV11-2 and TRBJ1-1, with D maybe TRBD1 (5 bases). Deletions cut 5 bases from V and 5 bases from J, with 15 bases between. The CDR3 sequence is 14 residues long. Germline CDR1 SGHAT, CDR2 FQNNGV.

This chain connects TRBV5-1 to TRBJ2-5, with D unclear. Trimming pared 3 bases from V and 0 bases from J, leaving 6 bases between. Germline V gene data show CDR1 as SGHRS and CDR2 as YFSETQ. This CDR3 is built from 13 residues. CDR3 nucleotides: TGCGCCAGCAGCTACTACGACCAAGAGACCCAGTACTTC. Translating gives CASSYYDQETQYF.

V is TRBV6-1 and J is TRBJ1-2; 10 bases agree with TRBD1. The CDR3 has 13 residues. V was clipped by 5 bases and J by 8 bases; unmatched bases: 5. Germline V gene data show CDR1 as MNHNS and CDR2 as SASEGT. The CDR3 loop reads CASSLDRGQGYTF. DNA for the CDR3: TGTGCCAGCAGTTTAGACAGGGGGCAAGGCTACACCTTC.

This clone turned up a few times. V gene TRBV25-1 combines with J gene TRBJ2-1; 9 nucleotides match TRBD1. Germline CDR1 and CDR2: MGHDK and SYGVNS. CDR3 length: 15 amino acids. V trimming: 5 bases; J trimming: 6 bases; junction bases outside the gene matches: 8. CDR3 loop: CASSRGTGFPNEQFF. The CDR3 nucleotides read TGTGCCAGCAGTCGCGGGACAGGGTTTCCCAATGAGCAGTTCTTC.

This chain uses TRBV4-1 with TRBJ2-7; 8 bases align to TRBD1. In germline, CDR1 is MGHRA, CDR2 YSYEKL. This CDR3 comprises 18 residues. V shed 5 bases, J shed 4 bases, and the junction held 19 bases outside the gene matches. The CDR3 spells CASSTIQPRNRGEYEQYF. CDR3 DNA sequence: TGCGCCAGCAGCACAATCCAACCCCGCAACAGGGGGGAGTACGAGCAGTACTTC.

The V and J genes are TRBV7-8 and TRBJ1-2; possible D gene TRBD1, 6 bases. Trimming took 5 bases from V and 7 from J, leaving 11 bases between them. Germline V CDR1 and CDR2: SGHVS, FQNEAQ. This CDR3 comprises 12 residues. CDR3 sequence: CASSLGQTGYTF. CDR3 nucleotides: TGTGCCAGCAGCCTCGGACAGACTGGCTACACCTTC.

V and J are TRBV5-4 and TRBJ2-5, with a possible D match to TRBD1 (6 bases). V lost 3 bases, J lost 5 bases, and 14 bases lay in between. This CDR3 is 14 amino acids long. Germline CDR1 is SGHNT and CDR2 is YYREEE (reference sequence). CDR3 region: CASSSTGSRETQYF. As DNA, the CDR3 is TGTGCCAGCAGCTCTACAGGGTCGCGGGAGACCCAGTACTTC.

The sample holds a few counts of this clone. The chain employs TRBV2 and TRBJ1-6, with D possibly being TRBD1 (6 bases). V was clipped by 6 bases and J by 3 bases, with 12 bases between them. The CDR3 runs to 15 residues. The germline gives CDR1 SNHLY, CDR2 FYNNEI. CDR3 region: CASRDRGNYNSPLHF. For the CDR3, the DNA is TGTGCCAGCAGAGATAGGGGGAACTATAATTCACCCCTCCACTTT.

This clone showed up just once. The chain combines TRBV11-2 with TRBJ2-3, with D possibly being TRBD2 (5 bases). V was pared by 5 bases and J by 2 bases, with 14 bases between. The CDR3 extends over 15 amino acids. CDR1 is SGHAT and CDR2 is FQNNGV in the germline V gene. CDR3 protein: CASSPLGGLTDTQYF. CDR3 bases: TGTGCCAGCAGCCCTCTAGGCGGGCTCACAGATACGCAGTATTTT.

Remarks on this clone: The junction does not match germline at one end; this may be a read error. The gene calls are TRBV7-7 and TRBJ2-1; 13 bases fit TRBD2. The CDR3 is 18 residues long. Germline V gene data show CDR1 as SSHAT and CDR2 as FNYEAQ (reference sequence). CDR3 nucleotides: TGTGCTAGCAGCTTAGCGCTAGGGACTAGCGGGAAATACAATGAGCAGTTCTTC. The encoded protein is CASSLALGTSGKYNEQFF.

V gene TRBV21-1 combines with J gene TRBJ2-7; the table names TRBD1, a call not compared with the DNA. TRBV21-1 is annotated as a pseudogene. CDR3 size: 20 residues. The CDR3 DNA reads as TGTGCCAGCAGCAAAGAGTTTGTCGGCAGGGGGCGAGGTACGGCCTTCGAGCAGTACTTC. Encoded protein: CASSKEFVGRGRGTAFEQYF.